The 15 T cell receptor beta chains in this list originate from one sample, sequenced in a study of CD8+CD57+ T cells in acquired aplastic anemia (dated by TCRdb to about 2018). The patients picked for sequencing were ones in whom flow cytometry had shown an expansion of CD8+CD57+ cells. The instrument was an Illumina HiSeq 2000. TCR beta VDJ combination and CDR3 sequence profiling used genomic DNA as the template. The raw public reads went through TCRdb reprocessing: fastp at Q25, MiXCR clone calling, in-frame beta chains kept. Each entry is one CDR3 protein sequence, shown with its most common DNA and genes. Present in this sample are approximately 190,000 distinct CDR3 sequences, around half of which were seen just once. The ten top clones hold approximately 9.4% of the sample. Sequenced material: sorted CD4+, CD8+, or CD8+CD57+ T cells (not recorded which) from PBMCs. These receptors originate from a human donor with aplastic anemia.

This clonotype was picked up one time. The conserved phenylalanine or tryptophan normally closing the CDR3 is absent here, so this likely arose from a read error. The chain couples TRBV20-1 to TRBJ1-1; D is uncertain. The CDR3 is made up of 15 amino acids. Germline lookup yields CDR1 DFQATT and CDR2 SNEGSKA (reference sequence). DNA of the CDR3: TGCAGTACTAGTGTGGCAGGCGTCATGAACACTGAAGCTTTCTCT. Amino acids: CSTSVAGVMNTEAFS.

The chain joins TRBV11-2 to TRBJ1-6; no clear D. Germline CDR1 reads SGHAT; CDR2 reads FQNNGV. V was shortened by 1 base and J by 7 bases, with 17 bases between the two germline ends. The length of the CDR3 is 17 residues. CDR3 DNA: TGTGCCAGCAGCTTAGGTACGGGCGGGATACTGAATTCACCCCTCCACTTT. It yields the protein CASSLGTGGILNSPLHF. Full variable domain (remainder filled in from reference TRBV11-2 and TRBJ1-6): EAGVAQSPRYKIIEKRQSVAFWCNPISGHATLYWYQQILGQGPKLLIQFQNNGVVDDSQLPKDRFSAERLKGVDSTLKIQPAKLEDSAVYLCASSLGTGGILNSPLHFGNGTRLTVT.

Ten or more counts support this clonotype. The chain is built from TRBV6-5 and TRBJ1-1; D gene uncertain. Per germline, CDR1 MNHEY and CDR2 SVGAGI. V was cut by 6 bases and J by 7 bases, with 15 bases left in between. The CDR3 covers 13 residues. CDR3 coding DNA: TGTGCCAGCAGCGTAGCGAGAGGACGTGAAGCTTTCTTT. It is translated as CASSVARGREAFF.

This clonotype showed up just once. CDR3 bases: TGTGCCATCTCGTTACAGGGGGGGGAAAAACTGTTTTTT. It is translated as CAISLQGGEKLFF. The genes are TRBV10-3 and TRBJ1-4; 8 bases map to TRBD1. The germline gives CDR1 ENHRY, CDR2 SYGVKD. The CDR3 has 13 amino acids. V trimming: 8 bases; J trimming: 8 bases; junction bases outside the gene matches: 7.

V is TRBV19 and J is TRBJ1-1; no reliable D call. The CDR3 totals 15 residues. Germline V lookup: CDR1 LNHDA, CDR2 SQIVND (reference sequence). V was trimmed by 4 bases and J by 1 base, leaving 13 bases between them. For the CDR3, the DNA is TGTGCCAGTAGTACTGGAACCCGGGCGAACACTGAAGCTTTCTTT. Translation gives CASSTGTRANTEAFF. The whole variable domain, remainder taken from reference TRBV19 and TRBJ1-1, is DGGITQSPKYLFRKEGQNVTLSCEQNLNHDAMYWYRQDPGQGLRLIYYSQIVNDFQKGDIAEGYSVSREKKESFPLTVTSAQKNPTAFYLCASSTGTRANTEAFFGQGTRLTVV.

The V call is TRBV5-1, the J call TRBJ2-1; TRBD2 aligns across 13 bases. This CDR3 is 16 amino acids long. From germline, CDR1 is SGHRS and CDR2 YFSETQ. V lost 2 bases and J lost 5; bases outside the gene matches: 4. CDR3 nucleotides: TGCGCCAGCAGCTTTTCCGGGACTAGCGGGGACAATGAGCAGTTCTTC. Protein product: CASSFSGTSGDNEQFF.

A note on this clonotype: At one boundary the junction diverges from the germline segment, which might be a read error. The CDR3 coding sequence is TGTGCCAGCTCACCGGGCACCTCCGACGAGCAGTACTTC. Its translation: CASSPGTSDEQYF. The V call is TRBV18, the J call TRBJ2-7; D ambiguous. Looked up from germline, CDR1 is KGHSH and CDR2 is LQKENI. This CDR3 spans 13 amino acids.

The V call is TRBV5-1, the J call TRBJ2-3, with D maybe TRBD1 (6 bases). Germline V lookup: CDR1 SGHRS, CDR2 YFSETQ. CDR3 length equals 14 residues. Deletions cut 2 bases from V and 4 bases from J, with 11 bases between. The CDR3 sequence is CASSFGQPPDTQYF. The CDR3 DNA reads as TGCGCCAGCAGCTTTGGACAGCCCCCAGATACGCAGTATTTT.

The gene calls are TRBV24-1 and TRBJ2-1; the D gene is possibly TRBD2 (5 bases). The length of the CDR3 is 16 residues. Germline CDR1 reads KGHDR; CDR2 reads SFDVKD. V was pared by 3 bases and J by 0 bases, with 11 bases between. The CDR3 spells CATSDLDTSSYNEQFF. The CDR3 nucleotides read TGTGCCACCAGTGATCTGGATACTAGCTCCTACAATGAGCAGTTCTTC.

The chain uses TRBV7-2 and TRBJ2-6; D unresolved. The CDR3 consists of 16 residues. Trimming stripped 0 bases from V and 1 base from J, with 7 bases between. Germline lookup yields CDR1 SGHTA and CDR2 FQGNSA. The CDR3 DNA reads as TGTGCCAGCAGCTTAGCCGCTTCTTCTGGGGCCAACGTCCTGACTTTC. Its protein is CASSLAASSGANVLTF.

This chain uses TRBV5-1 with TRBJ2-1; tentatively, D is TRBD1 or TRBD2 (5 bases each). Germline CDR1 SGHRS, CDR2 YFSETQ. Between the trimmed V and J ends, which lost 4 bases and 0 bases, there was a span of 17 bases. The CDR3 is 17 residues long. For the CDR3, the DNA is TGCGCCAGCAGCATGGACCACCTGGGGACCTCCTACAATGAGCAGTTCTTC. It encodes CASSMDHLGTSYNEQFF.

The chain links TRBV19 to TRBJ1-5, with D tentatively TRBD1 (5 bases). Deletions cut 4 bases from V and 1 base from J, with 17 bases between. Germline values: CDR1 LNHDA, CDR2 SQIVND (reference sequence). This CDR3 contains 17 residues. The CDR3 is CASSTTAGGGSNQPQHF. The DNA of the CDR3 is TGTGCCAGTAGTACCACAGCGGGGGGTGGGAGCAATCAGCCCCAGCATTTT.

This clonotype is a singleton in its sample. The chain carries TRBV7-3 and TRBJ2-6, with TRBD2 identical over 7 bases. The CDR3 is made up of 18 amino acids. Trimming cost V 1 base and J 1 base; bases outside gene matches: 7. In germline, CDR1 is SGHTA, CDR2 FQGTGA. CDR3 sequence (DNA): TGTGCCAGCAGCTTAAATGGCGGGAGCACTTCTGGGGCCAACGTCCTGACTTTC. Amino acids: CASSLNGGSTSGANVLTF. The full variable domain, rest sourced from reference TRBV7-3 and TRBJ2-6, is GAGVSQTPSNKVTEKGKYVELRCDPISGHTALYWYRQSLGQGPEFLIYFQGTGAADDSGLPNDRFFAVRPEGSVSTLKIQRTERGDSAVYLCASSLNGGSTSGANVLTFGAGSRLTVL.

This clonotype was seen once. CDR3 sequence (DNA): TGTGCCAGCAGCAGACAGGGGGTGAATCAGCCCCAGCATTTT. It translates to CASSRQGVNQPQHF. The rearrangement links TRBV3-1 to TRBJ1-5; 9 nucleotides align to TRBD1. Germline V gene data show CDR1 as LGHDT and CDR2 as YNNKEL (reference sequence). This CDR3 is built from 14 residues. V dropped 5 bases and J dropped 4; count of bases not matched to a gene: 3.

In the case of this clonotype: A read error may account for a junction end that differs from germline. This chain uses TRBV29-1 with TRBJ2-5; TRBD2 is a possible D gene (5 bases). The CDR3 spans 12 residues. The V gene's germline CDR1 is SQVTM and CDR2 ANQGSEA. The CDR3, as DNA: TGTGCCAGCAGCTTACACAAACCGGGGTCATTCTTC. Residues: CASSLHKPGSFF. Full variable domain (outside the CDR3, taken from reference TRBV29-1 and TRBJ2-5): SAVISQKPSRDICQRGTSLTIQCQVDSQVTMMFWYRQQPGQSLTLIATANQGSEATYESGFVIDKFPISRPNLTFSTLTVSNMSPEDSSIYLCASSLHKPGSFFGPGTRLLVL.